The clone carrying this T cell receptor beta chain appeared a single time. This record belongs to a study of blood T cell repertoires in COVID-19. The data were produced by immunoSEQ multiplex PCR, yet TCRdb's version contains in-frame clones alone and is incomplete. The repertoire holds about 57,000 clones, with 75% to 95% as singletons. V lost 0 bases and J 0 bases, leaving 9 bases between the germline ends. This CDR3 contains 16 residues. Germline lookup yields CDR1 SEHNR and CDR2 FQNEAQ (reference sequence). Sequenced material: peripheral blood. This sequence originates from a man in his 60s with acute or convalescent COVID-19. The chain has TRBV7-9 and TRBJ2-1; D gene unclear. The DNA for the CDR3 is TGTGCCAGCAGCTTAGCCTCCGGAGCCTCCTACAATGAGCAGTTCTTC. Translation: CASSLASGASYNEQFF. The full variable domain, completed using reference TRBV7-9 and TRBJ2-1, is DTGVSQNPRHKITKRGQNVTFRCDPISEHNRLYWYRQTLGQGPEFLTYFQNEAQLEKSRLLSDRFSAERPKGSFSTLEIQRTEQGDSAMYLCASSLASGASYNEQFFGPGTRLTVL.